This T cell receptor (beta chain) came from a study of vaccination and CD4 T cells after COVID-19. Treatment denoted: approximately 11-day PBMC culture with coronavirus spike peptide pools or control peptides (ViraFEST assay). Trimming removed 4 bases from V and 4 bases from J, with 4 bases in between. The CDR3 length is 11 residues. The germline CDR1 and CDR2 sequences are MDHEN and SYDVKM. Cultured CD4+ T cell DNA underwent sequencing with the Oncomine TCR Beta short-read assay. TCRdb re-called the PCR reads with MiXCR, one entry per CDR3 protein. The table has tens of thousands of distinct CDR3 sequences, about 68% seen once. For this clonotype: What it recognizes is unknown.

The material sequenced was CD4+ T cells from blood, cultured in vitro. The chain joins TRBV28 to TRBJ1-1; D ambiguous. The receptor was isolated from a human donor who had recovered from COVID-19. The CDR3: CASSSLTEAFF. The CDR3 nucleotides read TGTGCCAGCAGTTCCCTCACTGAAGCTTTCTTT.